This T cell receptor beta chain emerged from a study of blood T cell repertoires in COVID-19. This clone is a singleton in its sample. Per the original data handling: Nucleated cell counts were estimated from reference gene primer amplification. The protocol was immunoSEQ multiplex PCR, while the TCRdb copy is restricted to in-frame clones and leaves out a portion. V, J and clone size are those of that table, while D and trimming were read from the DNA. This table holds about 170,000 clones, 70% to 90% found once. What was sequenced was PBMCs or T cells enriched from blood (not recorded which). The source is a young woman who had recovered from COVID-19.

The CDR3 DNA reads TGTGCCAGCACCCGGGATGGCAGATACAATGAGCAGTTCTTC. As protein: CASTRDGRYNEQFF. The chain couples TRBV28 to TRBJ2-1, with D possibly TRBD2 on 5 matching bases. The CDR3 contains 14 residues. CDR1 is MDHEN, CDR2 SYDVKM, per germline. Trimming removed 7 bases at V and 4 bases at J, with 14 bases between.